This T cell receptor beta chain was sequenced for a study of blood T cell repertoires in COVID-19. Study at large: The samples span acute and convalescent COVID-19 from the United States, Italy and Spain. PBMCs, B-cell-depleted T cells, or T cells provided the cDNA or gDNA that made up the material.

There are 11 residues in the CDR3. V gave up 6 bases and J gave up 3 bases, with 9 bases separating them. CDR1 is DFQATT, CDR2 SNEGSKA, per germline (reference sequence). Authors' processing steps: Reference gene primers were amplified, and this amplification served to estimate nucleated cell counts. The data were produced by immunoSEQ multiplex PCR, yet TCRdb's version contains in-frame clones alone and is incomplete. V and J calls and clone size follow that table, whereas D and trimming were derived from the DNA. Among some 180,000 clones listed, roughly 91% were seen once. The J gene is TRBJ2-7, the V gene TRBV20-1; D gene unclear. The source material was peripheral blood. The receptor was isolated from a man aged 40-50 years with active or convalescent COVID-19. The DNA for the CDR3 is TGCAGTGCCCGGTCGGGCTACGAGCAGTACTTC. This sequence encodes CSARSGYEQYF.